The 29 T cell receptor beta chains presented below share a single source sample, sequenced in a study of blood T cell repertoires in COVID-19. TCRdb keeps only in-frame clones here, not all; method: immunoSEQ multiplex PCR. This table holds a few hundred thousand clones, 70% to 90% found once. The sequencing input was PBMCs or T cells enriched from blood (not recorded which). Source of these receptors: a woman aged 35 to 49 with acute COVID-19.

V and J are TRBV5-1 and TRBJ1-1, with 11 bases aligning to TRBD1. The CDR3 runs 18 residues. V lost 4 bases and J lost 0; bases outside the gene matches: 11. In germline, CDR1 is SGHRS, CDR2 YFSETQ. The CDR3 here is CASSRTGTGGGMNTEAFF. The CDR3 DNA sequence: TGCGCCAGCAGCCGTACCGGGACAGGGGGAGGAATGAACACTGAAGCTTTCTTT.

This clone was observed once. The chain couples TRBV7-9 to TRBJ1-5; a possible D gene is TRBD1 (6 bases). The germline gives CDR1 SEHNR, CDR2 FQNEAQ (reference sequence). V was shortened by 5 bases and J by 5 bases, with 10 bases between the two germline ends. This CDR3 contains 13 residues. The CDR3 DNA reads TGTGCCAGCAGCCGGGACACGGATCAGCCCCAGCATTTT. This translates into CASSRDTDQPQHF.

The chain combines TRBV9 with TRBJ1-1; 7 bases agree with TRBD1. The trim removed 4 bases at V and 1 base at J, leaving 4 bases unmatched. The CDR3 is 14 residues long. Germline-derived CDR1 and CDR2 are SGDLS and YYNGEE. CDR3 protein: CASSPWTGNTEAFF. The DNA of the CDR3 is TGTGCCAGCAGCCCCTGGACAGGGAACACTGAAGCTTTCTTT.

The V gene is TRBV7-2, the J gene TRBJ2-7; 8 nucleotides agree with TRBD1. The V gene's germline CDR1 is SGHTA and CDR2 FQGNSA. CDR3 length: 14 amino acids. V was clipped by 1 base and J by 2 bases; unmatched bases: 1. CDR3 region: CASSLDRGAYEQYF. The CDR3 coding sequence is TGTGCCAGCAGCTTAGACAGGGGGGCCTACGAGCAGTACTTC.

This chain uses TRBV11-2 with TRBJ2-7; TRBD2 matches at 7 bases. Germline CDR1 and CDR2: SGHAT and FQNNGV. V dropped 3 bases and J dropped 2; count of bases not matched to a gene: 4. The CDR3 is made up of 14 amino acids. The CDR3 sequence is CASSFQRETYEQYF. The DNA for the CDR3 is TGTGCCAGCAGCTTTCAGCGGGAAACCTACGAGCAGTACTTC.

The V and J genes are TRBV7-9 and TRBJ1-1, with a tentative D call TRBD1 (6 bases). The CDR3 sequence is 12 residues long. CDR1 and CDR2 (germline): SEHNR, FQNEAQ (reference sequence). The germline V and J ends were trimmed by 6 bases and 1 base, with 6 bases remaining between them. The CDR3 reads CASRTGNTEAFF. The CDR3 bases are TGTGCCAGCAGGACAGGGAACACTGAAGCTTTCTTT.

The chain employs TRBV27 and TRBJ2-1; tentative D call: TRBD2 (6 bases). Germline CDR1 MNHEY, CDR2 SMNVEV (reference sequence). The germline V and J ends were trimmed by 3 bases and 0 bases, with 15 bases remaining between them. This CDR3 is built from 17 residues. CDR3 region: CASSFSGGSDSYNEQFF. CDR3 in DNA: TGTGCCAGCAGTTTTTCCGGAGGGTCGGACTCCTACAATGAGCAGTTCTTC.

On this clone: The sample holds other DNA sequences that translate to the same CDR3. V and J are TRBV11-3 and TRBJ1-1; D is ambiguous. V shed 5 bases and J shed 1 base, with 5 bases lying between them. Germline assignment: CDR1 SGHNT and CDR2 YENEEA. CDR3 length: 12 amino acids. CDR3 residues: CASSKRNTEAFF. The CDR3 DNA reads TGTGCCAGCAGCAAGAGGAACACTGAAGCTTTCTTT.

The chain is built from TRBV7-9 and TRBJ2-2; weak D call: TRBD2 (5 bases). The CDR3 consists of 18 residues. The germline gives CDR1 SEHNR, CDR2 FQNEAQ (reference sequence). V was trimmed by 3 bases and J by 4 bases, leaving 21 bases between them. CDR3 sequence (DNA): TGTGCCAGCAGCTTCCCGTTTCCAGACTACTCAGCCACCGGGGAGCTGTTTTTT. Protein: CASSFPFPDYSATGELFF.

This clone was detected only once. At one end, the junction sequence differs from germline, possibly due to a read error. The rearrangement uses TRBV7-2 and TRBJ2-7, with TRBD2 as a possible D gene (6 bases). The CDR3 runs to 16 residues. Germline V CDR1 and CDR2: SGHTA, FQGNSA. The CDR3 protein is CASNYPGGDSSHEQYF. In DNA, the CDR3 is TGTGCCAGCAATTATCCAGGAGGGGACTCCTCCCACGAGCAGTACTTC.

The DNA for the CDR3 is TGTGCCACCAGTGAACTAGGGGGGGACCCCTACAATGAGCAGTTCTTC. Protein product: CATSELGGDPYNEQFF. This sequence joins TRBV24-1 and TRBJ2-1, with a tentative D call TRBD2 (7 bases). CDR1 and CDR2 from the germline V gene are KGHDR and SFDVKD. V was clipped by 4 bases and J by 2 bases, with 14 bases between them. The CDR3 runs to 16 residues.

In its sample, this clone was seen once. V and J are TRBV13 and TRBJ2-3, with D perhaps matching TRBD2 (5 bases). There are 15 residues in the CDR3. In germline, CDR1 is PRHDT, CDR2 FYEKMQ (reference sequence). Trimming stripped 1 base from V and 0 bases from J, with 8 bases between. CDR3 nucleotide sequence: TGTGCCAGCAGCTTAGCGGGATTAAGCACAGATACGCAGTATTTT. Its protein is CASSLAGLSTDTQYF.

This clone came up once. The V and J genes are TRBV28 and TRBJ1-5; a possible D gene is TRBD1 (6 bases). The CDR3 consists of 14 residues. The ends were cut back, 6 bases at V and 5 bases at J, with 14 bases in the middle. Germline lookup yields CDR1 MDHEN and CDR2 SYDVKM. CDR3 bases: TGTGCCAGCAGATCGGGACAAGGGGATCAGCCCCAGCATTTT. Residues: CASRSGQGDQPQHF.

This clone has just a few counts. The chain carries TRBV19 and TRBJ1-5; D might be TRBD1 (5 bases). This CDR3 comprises 14 residues. The V gene's germline CDR1 is LNHDA and CDR2 SQIVND (reference sequence). V dropped 2 bases and J dropped 9 bases, with 14 bases sitting between them. The CDR3 region is CASSILVSGGPQHF. CDR3 in DNA: TGTGCCAGTAGTATACTGGTTTCCGGGGGGCCCCAGCATTTT.

This chain uses TRBV10-3 with TRBJ1-6; D perhaps matches TRBD1 (6 bases). The CDR3 length is 18 residues. The germline V gene encodes CDR1 ENHRY and CDR2 SYGVKD. The germline V and J ends were trimmed by 4 bases and 0 bases, with 16 bases remaining between them. CDR3 bases: TGTGCCATCAGTGTTGCAGGGGCACTAAGCTCCTATAATTCACCCCTCCACTTT. Protein: CAISVAGALSSYNSPLHF.

The chain combines TRBV24-1 with TRBJ1-4; TRBD1 might be the D (5 bases). CDR3 length: 15 residues. V was clipped by 3 bases and J by 7 bases, with 14 bases between them. Germline CDR1 is KGHDR and CDR2 is SFDVKD. CDR3 coding DNA: TGTGCCACCAGTGATGCAGCGGGGACGGGTGAAAAACTGTTTTTT. It translates to CATSDAAGTGEKLFF.

This chain joins TRBV4-1 and TRBJ2-1; 11 bases are shared with TRBD2. V lost 2 bases to trimming and J lost 8 bases; unmatched junction nucleotides: 8. Germline CDR1 MGHRA, CDR2 YSYEKL. The CDR3 is made up of 16 amino acids. The CDR3 DNA sequence: TGCGCCAGCAGCCAACAACTAGCGGGGGCTTCCGATGAGCAGTTCTTC. This sequence encodes CASSQQLAGASDEQFF.

This clone turned up a few times. This chain uses TRBV5-5 with TRBJ2-5, with a possible D match to TRBD1 (5 bases). This CDR3 is built from 13 residues. The V gene's germline CDR1 is SGHKS and CDR2 YYEKEE (reference sequence). Deletions cut 6 bases from V and 5 bases from J, with 14 bases between. For the CDR3, the DNA is TGTGCCAGCAACTTAGGGGTTAGGGAGACCCAGTACTTC. Translating it yields CASNLGVRETQYF.

Only one count was recorded for this clone. The V and J genes are TRBV5-1 and TRBJ1-1; 8 bases map to TRBD1. The CDR3 is 15 residues long. The germline CDR1 and CDR2 sequences are SGHRS and YFSETQ. The V gene end was trimmed by 3 bases and the J gene end by 0 bases; junction bases not matched to a gene: 4. The CDR3 sequence is CASSSQGAMNTEAFF. The CDR3 DNA is TGCGCCAGCAGCTCTCAGGGGGCGATGAACACTGAAGCTTTCTTT.

J is TRBJ1-1 and V is TRBV6-2 or TRBV6-3, with unresolved D. Looked up from germline, CDR1 is MNHEY and CDR2 is SVGEGT. The V gene lost 6 bases and the J gene lost 10 bases, with 30 bases spanning the gap. The CDR3 spans 17 residues. In DNA form, the CDR3 reads TGTGCCAGCAGGCCTTTATTTTTCGGGGTTTCTTCGTTTGGAGCTTTCTTT. Translating it yields CASRPLFFGVSSFGAFF.

The chain couples TRBV10-3 to TRBJ1-1; 10 bases agree with TRBD1. The J segment lost 0 bases and the V segment lost 5 bases, leaving 6 bases of the junction unmatched. The CDR3 loop spans 16 amino acids. Germline V gene data show CDR1 as ENHRY and CDR2 as SYGVKD. The CDR3 DNA reads TGTGCCATCAGTACTCCGGGACAGGGGCTGAACACTGAAGCTTTCTTT. Protein sequence: CAISTPGQGLNTEAFF.

The chain links TRBV4-1 to TRBJ1-1; 8 positions match TRBD1. With V trimmed by 4 bases and J by 7 bases, 11 bases remained unmatched. Germline CDR1 and CDR2: MGHRA and YSYEKL. The CDR3 runs 15 residues. In DNA, the CDR3 is TGCGCCAGCAGCCCTCAGGGGACAGGAAGTCGTGAAGCTTTCTTT. This translates into CASSPQGTGSREAFF.

This clone was seen only once. The CDR3 is CASSSRGEINEKLFF. The CDR3 DNA is TGTGCCAGTAGTTCCAGGGGCGAGATTAATGAAAAACTGTTTTTT. This rearrangement joins TRBV19 to TRBJ1-4; possible D gene TRBD1, 6 bases. This CDR3 has 15 amino acids. The germline gives CDR1 LNHDA, CDR2 SQIVND (reference sequence). V lost 5 bases to trimming and J lost 4 bases, with 14 bases between them. The entire variable domain, with the rest obtained from reference TRBV19 and TRBJ1-4, is as follows: DGGITQSPKYLFRKEGQNVTLSCEQNLNHDAMYWYRQDPGQGLRLIYYSQIVNDFQKGDIAEGYSVSREKKESFPLTVTSAQKNPTAFYLCASSSRGEINEKLFFGSGTQLSVL.

The V gene is TRBV7-8, the J gene TRBJ2-5, with TRBD2 matching 8 bases. The germline V gene encodes CDR1 SGHVS and CDR2 FQNEAQ. The V gene end was trimmed by 4 bases and the J gene end by 5 bases; junction bases not matched to a gene: 12. This CDR3 is built from 16 residues. The CDR3 nucleotides read TGTGCCAGCAGCTCCCCTCGGGGGGGGGCGGCGGAGACCCAGTACTTC. It is translated as CASSSPRGGAAETQYF.

The CDR3: CASSLAGRGGNYGYTF. CDR3 coding DNA: TGTGCCAGCAGCTTGGCGGGCAGGGGTGGTAACTATGGCTACACCTTC. This chain connects TRBV5-6 to TRBJ1-2; a possible D gene is TRBD1 (6 bases). Trimming shortened V by 0 bases and J by 1 base, and 13 bases separated the two germline ends. The CDR3 is made up of 16 amino acids. Germline values: CDR1 SGHDT, CDR2 YYEEEE.

The V and J genes are TRBV2 and TRBJ1-5; D call uncertain. CDR1 is SNHLY and CDR2 is FYNNEI in the germline V gene. The CDR3 is 14 residues long. V lost 8 bases, J lost 0 bases, and 11 bases lay in between. The DNA for the CDR3 is TGTGCCAGCCTTCCTATGAATAGCAATCAGCCCCAGCATTTT. Amino acid sequence: CASLPMNSNQPQHF.

The chain carries TRBV6-5 and TRBJ1-2; 7 nucleotides align to TRBD1. Per germline, CDR1 MNHEY and CDR2 SVGAGI. The ends lost 5 bases at V and 6 bases at J; junction bases unmatched: 3. The CDR3 is 12 amino acids. The CDR3 region has the DNA TGTGCCAGCAGTACCGGGACAGATGGCTACACCTTC. As protein: CASSTGTDGYTF.

The chain is built from TRBV6-2 or TRBV6-3 and TRBJ1-6; 7 bases map to TRBD1. The ends lost 4 bases at V and 13 bases at J; junction bases unmatched: 10. Germline CDR1 reads MNHEY; CDR2 reads SVGEGT. The CDR3 loop spans 14 amino acids. This CDR3 reads CASSSTGAVQPLHF. The CDR3, as DNA: TGTGCCAGCAGTTCTACAGGGGCTGTTCAGCCCCTCCACTTT.

This sequence joins TRBV5-1 and TRBJ2-7, with 8 bases matching TRBD2. With V trimmed by 0 bases and J by 0 bases, 5 bases remained unmatched. The CDR3 extends over 16 amino acids. CDR1 and CDR2 from the germline V gene are SGHRS and YFSETQ. In DNA, the CDR3 is TGCGCCAGCAGCTTGGGTCTAGCGGGCCTCTCCTACGAGCAGTACTTC. It translates to CASSLGLAGLSYEQYF.